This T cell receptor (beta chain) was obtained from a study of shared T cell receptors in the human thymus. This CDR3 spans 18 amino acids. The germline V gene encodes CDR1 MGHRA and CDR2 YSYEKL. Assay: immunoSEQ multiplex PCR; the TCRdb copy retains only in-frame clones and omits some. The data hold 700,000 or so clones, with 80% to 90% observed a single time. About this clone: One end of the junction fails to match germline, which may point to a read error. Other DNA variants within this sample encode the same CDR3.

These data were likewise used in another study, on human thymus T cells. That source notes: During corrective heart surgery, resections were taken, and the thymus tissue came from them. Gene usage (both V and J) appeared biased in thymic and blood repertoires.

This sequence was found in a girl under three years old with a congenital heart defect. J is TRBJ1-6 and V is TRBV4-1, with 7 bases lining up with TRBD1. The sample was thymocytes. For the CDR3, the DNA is TGCGCCAGCAGCCAAGTTACAGGGGCGGGGGGCTATAATTCCCCCCTCCACTTT. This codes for CASSQVTGAGGYNSPLHF.